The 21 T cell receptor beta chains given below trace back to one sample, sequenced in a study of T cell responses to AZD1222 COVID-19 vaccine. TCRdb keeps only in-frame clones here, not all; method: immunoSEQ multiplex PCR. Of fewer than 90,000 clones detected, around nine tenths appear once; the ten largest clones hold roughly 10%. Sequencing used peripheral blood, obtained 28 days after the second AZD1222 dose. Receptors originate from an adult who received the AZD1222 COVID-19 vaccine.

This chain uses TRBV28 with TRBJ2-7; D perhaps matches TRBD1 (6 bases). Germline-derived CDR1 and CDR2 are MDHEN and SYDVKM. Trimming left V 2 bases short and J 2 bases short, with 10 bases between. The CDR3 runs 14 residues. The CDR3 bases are TGTGCCAGCAGTTTAAGGGACACCACCTACGAGCAGTACTTC. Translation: CASSLRDTTYEQYF.

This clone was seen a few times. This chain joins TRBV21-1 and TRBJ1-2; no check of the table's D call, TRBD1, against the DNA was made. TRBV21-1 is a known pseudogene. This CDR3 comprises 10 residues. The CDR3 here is CAGLCDGYTF. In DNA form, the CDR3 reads TGTGCCGGGCTCTGCGACGGCTACACCTTC.

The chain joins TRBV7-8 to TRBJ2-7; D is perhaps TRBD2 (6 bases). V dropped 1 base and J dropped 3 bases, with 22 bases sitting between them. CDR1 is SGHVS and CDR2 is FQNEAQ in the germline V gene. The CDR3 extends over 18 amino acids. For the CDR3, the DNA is TGTGCCAGCAGCTTAGGGGGTGGAAGCGGGCGAACTCACTACGAGCAGTACTTC. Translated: CASSLGGGSGRTHYEQYF. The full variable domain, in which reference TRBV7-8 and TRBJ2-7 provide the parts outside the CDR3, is GAGVSQSPRYKVAKRGQDVALRCDPISGHVSLFWYQQALGQGPEFLTYFQNEAQLDKSGLPSDRFFAERPEGSVSTLKIQRTQQEDSAVYLCASSLGGGSGRTHYEQYFGPGTRLTVT.

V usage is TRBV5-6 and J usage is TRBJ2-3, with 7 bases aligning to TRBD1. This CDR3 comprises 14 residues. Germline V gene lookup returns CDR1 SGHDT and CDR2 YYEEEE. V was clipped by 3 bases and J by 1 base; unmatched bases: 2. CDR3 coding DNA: TGTGCCAGCAGCTGGGACAGACGCACAGATACGCAGTATTTT. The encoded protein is CASSWDRRTDTQYF.

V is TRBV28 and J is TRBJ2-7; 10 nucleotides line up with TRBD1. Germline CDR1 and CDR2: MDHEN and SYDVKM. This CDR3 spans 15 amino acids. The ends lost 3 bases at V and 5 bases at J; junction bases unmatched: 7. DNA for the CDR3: TGTGCCAGCAGTTTTCTGGGACAGGGGTTCCACGAGCAGTACTTC. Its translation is CASSFLGQGFHEQYF.

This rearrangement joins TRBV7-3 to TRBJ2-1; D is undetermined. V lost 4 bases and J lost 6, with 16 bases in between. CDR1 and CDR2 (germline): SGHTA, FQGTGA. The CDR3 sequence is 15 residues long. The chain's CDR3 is CASSSPGPQPNEQFF. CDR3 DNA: TGTGCCAGCAGCTCGCCGGGTCCCCAGCCCAATGAGCAGTTCTTC.

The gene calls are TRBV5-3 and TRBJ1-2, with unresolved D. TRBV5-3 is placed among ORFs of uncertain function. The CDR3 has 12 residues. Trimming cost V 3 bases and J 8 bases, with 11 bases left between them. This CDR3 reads CARSSKRRGYTF. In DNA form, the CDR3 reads TGTGCCAGAAGCTCGAAAAGACGGGGCTACACCTTC.

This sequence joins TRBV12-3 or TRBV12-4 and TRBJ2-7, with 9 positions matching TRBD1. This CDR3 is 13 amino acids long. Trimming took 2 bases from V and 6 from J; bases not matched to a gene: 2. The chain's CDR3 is CASSLNRGREQYF. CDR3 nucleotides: TGTGCCAGCAGTTTAAACAGGGGGCGCGAGCAGTACTTC.

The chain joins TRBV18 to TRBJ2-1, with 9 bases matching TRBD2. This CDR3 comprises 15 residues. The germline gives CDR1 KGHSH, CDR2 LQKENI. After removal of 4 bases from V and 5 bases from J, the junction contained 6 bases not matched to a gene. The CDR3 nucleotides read TGTGCCAGCTCACTCCGGACTAGCGAGAACAATGAGCAGTTCTTC. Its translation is CASSLRTSENNEQFF. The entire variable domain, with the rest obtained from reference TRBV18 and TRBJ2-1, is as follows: NAGVMQNPRHLVRRRGQEARLRCSPMKGHSHVYWYRQLPEEGLKFMVYLQKENIIDESGMPKERFSAEFPKEGPSILRIQQVVRGDSAAYFCASSLRTSENNEQFFGPGTRLTVL.

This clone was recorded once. CDR3 region: CASSYPPGTSDGKLFF. For the CDR3, the DNA is TGTGCCAGCAGTTACCCCCCCGGGACCTCGGATGGAAAACTGTTTTTT. J is TRBJ1-4 and V is TRBV6-6; D possibly corresponds to TRBD1 (5 bases). The length of the CDR3 is 16 residues. The V and J ends lost 2 bases and 10 bases respectively, with 20 bases between them. The germline CDR1 and CDR2 sequences are MNHNY and SVGAGI (reference sequence).

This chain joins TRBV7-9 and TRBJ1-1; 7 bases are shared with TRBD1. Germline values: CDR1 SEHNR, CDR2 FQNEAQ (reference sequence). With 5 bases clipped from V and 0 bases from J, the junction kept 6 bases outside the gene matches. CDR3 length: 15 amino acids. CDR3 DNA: TGTGCCAGCAGCAACCTCGGACAGGTGAACACTGAAGCTTTCTTT. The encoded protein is CASSNLGQVNTEAFF.

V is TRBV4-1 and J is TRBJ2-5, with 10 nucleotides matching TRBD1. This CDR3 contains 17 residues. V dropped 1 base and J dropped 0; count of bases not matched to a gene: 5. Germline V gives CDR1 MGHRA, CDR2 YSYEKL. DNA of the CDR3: TGCGCCAGCAGCCAAGGCTTGGGACAGGGGTACCAAGAGACCCAGTACTTC. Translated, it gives CASSQGLGQGYQETQYF.

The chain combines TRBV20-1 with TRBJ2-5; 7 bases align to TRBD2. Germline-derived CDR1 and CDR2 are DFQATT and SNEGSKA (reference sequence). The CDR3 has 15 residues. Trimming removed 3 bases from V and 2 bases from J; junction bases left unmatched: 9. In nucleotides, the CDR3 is TGCAGTGCTAGTGTCCGCGGGGGTTTACAAGAGACCCAGTACTTC. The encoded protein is CSASVRGGLQETQYF.

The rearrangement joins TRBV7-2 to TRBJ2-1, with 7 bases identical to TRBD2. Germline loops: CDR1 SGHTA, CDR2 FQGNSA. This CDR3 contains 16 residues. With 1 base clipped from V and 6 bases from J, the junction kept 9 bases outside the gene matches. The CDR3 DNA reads TGTGCCAGCAGCTTAGTCGGCGGGAGAGGGCTCAATGAGCAGTTCTTC. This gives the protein CASSLVGGRGLNEQFF. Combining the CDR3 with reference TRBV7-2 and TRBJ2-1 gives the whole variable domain GAGVSQSPSNKVTEKGKDVELRCDPISGHTALYWYRQSLGQGLEFLIYFQGNSAPDKSGLPSDRFSAERTGGSVSTLTIQRTQQEDSAVYLCASSLVGGRGLNEQFFGPGTRLTVL.

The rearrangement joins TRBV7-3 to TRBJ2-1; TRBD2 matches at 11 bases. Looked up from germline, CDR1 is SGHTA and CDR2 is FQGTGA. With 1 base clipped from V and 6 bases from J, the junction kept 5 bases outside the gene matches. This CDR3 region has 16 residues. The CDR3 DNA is TGTGCCAGCAGCTTAATTGCTAGCGGGGGGATCAATGAGCAGTTCTTC. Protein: CASSLIASGGINEQFF.

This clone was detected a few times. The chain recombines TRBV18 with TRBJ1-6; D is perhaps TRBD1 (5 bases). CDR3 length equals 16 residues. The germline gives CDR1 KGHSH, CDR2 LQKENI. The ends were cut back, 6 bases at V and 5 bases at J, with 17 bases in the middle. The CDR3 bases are TGTGCCAGCTCCCCTGCGGGCGGGACGAATAATTCACCCCTCCACTTT. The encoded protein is CASSPAGGTNNSPLHF.

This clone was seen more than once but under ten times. The CDR3 here is CASSKGTGTDTQYF. Written as DNA, the CDR3 is TGTGCCAGCAGCAAAGGAACGGGCACAGATACGCAGTATTTT. The chain combines TRBV21-1 with TRBJ2-3; TRBD2 was called by the table and not checked on the DNA. TRBV21-1 is shown as a pseudogene. The CDR3 covers 14 residues.

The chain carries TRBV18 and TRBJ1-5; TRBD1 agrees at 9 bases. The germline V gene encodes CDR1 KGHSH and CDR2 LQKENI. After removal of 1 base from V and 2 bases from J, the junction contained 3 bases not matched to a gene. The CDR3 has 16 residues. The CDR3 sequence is CASSPLDRGGNQPQHF. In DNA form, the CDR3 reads TGTGCCAGCTCACCACTGGACAGGGGAGGCAATCAGCCCCAGCATTTT. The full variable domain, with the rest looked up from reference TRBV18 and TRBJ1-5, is NAGVMQNPRHLVRRRGQEARLRCSPMKGHSHVYWYRQLPEEGLKFMVYLQKENIIDESGMPKERFSAEFPKEGPSILRIQQVVRGDSAAYFCASSPLDRGGNQPQHFGDGTRLSIL.

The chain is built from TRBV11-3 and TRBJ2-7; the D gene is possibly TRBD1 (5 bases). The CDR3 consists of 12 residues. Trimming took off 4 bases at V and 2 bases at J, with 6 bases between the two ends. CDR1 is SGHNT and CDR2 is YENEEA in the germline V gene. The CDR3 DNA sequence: TGTGCCAGCAGCTCAGGGCCCTACGAGCAGTACTTC. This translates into CASSSGPYEQYF.

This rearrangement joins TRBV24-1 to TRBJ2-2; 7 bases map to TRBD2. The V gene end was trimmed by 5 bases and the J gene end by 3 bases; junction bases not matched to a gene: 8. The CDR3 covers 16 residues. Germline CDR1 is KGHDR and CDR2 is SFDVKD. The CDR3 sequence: CATSAPGRGDTGELFF. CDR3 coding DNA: TGTGCCACCAGTGCCCCGGGGAGGGGAGACACCGGGGAGCTGTTTTTT.

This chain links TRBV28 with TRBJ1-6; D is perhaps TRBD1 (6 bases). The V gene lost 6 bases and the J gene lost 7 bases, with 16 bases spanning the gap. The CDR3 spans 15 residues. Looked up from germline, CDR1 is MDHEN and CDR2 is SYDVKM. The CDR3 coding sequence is TGTGCCAGCAGCACAGAACAGGGAGGGAATTCACCCCTCCACTTT. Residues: CASSTEQGGNSPLHF.